These 9 T cell receptor beta chains were all obtained from the same sample, sequenced in a study of early T cells in non-severe SARS-CoV-2 infection. In TCRdb, the 5' RACE reads were re-called with MiXCR into one record per CDR3 protein. The data contain fewer than 30,000 distinct CDR3 sequences, approximately 6.4% of them singletons. Sequencing was performed on whole blood, taken at baseline. The receptor set was obtained from an adult who was a healthcare worker with PCR-confirmed SARS-CoV-2 infection or an uninfected control (not recorded which).

This clonotype was seen ten or more times. The chain employs TRBV28 and TRBJ1-3, with 7 nucleotides matching TRBD1. The CDR3 runs 15 residues. The germline V gene encodes CDR1 MDHEN and CDR2 SYDVKM. The V and J ends lost 6 bases and 2 bases, in that order; junction bases with no gene match: 7. The CDR3 nucleotides read TGTGCCAGCAGGAGGACAGGTGGTCCTGGAAACACCATATATTTT. Encoded protein: CASRRTGGPGNTIYF.

In its sample, this clonotype was seen many times. The genes are TRBV3-1 and TRBJ1-5; the match to TRBD1 covers 7 bases. J was trimmed by 2 bases and V by 5 bases; bases with no gene match: 3. The germline V gene encodes CDR1 LGHDT and CDR2 YNNKEL (reference sequence). This CDR3 has 14 residues. The CDR3 region has the DNA TGTGCCAGCAGCTACGGACAGGGCAATCAGCCCCAGCATTTT. It encodes CASSYGQGNQPQHF.

The chain is built from TRBV3-1 and TRBJ2-4; tentatively, D is TRBD1 or TRBD2 (5 bases each). Looked up from germline, CDR1 is LGHDT and CDR2 is YNNKEL (reference sequence). The CDR3 is 16 residues long. The V end was cut by 5 bases, the J end by 10 bases, with 24 bases between. The CDR3 reads CASSYRSGTARGIQYF. CDR3 coding DNA: TGTGCCAGCAGCTATAGATCCGGGACGGCTAGAGGGATTCAGTACTTC.

There are many counts of this clonotype. The chain couples TRBV20-1 to TRBJ2-1, with D perhaps being TRBD1 or TRBD2 (5 bases each). There are 16 residues in the CDR3. Per the germline V gene, CDR1 is DFQATT and CDR2 is SNEGSKA (reference sequence). The V end was cut by 5 bases, the J end by 5 bases, with 22 bases between. Here the CDR3 reads CSAASFRESTNNEQFF. In DNA, the CDR3 is TGCAGTGCTGCAAGCTTCAGGGAGTCAACTAACAATGAGCAGTTCTTC.

This clonotype was seen ten or more times. The chain carries TRBV5-1 and TRBJ1-2; no reliable D call. The V gene's germline CDR1 is SGHRS and CDR2 YFSETQ. Trimming removed 0 bases from V and 4 bases from J, with 7 bases in between. This CDR3 has 13 residues. This CDR3 is CASSLEASYGYTF. CDR3 DNA: TGCGCCAGCAGCTTGGAGGCCTCCTATGGCTACACCTTC.

This clonotype was recorded at least ten times. The chain recombines TRBV6-2 or TRBV6-3 with TRBJ2-7; 14 bases agree with TRBD2. This CDR3 region has 18 residues. V lost 0 bases to trimming and J lost 5 bases; unmatched junction nucleotides: 9. The germline gives CDR1 MNHEY, CDR2 SVGEGT. The CDR3 DNA is TGTGCCAGCAGTTACTCGAGGACTAGCGGGGGGCCCCTGGACGAGCAGTACTTC. It specifies CASSYSRTSGGPLDEQYF.

This clonotype showed up just a few times. This chain links TRBV12-3 or TRBV12-4 with TRBJ1-5, with D uncertain. The CDR3 sequence is 14 residues long. Between the trimmed V and J ends, which lost 5 bases and 3 bases, there was a span of 11 bases. The CDR3 DNA reads TGTGCCAGCAGTCGCCAGGCCGTCAATCAGCCCCAGCATTTT. Amino acids: CASSRQAVNQPQHF.

This clonotype was seen at least ten times. The chain joins TRBV18 to TRBJ1-1; perhaps TRBD1 as D (6 bases). This CDR3 spans 14 amino acids. Trimming took 5 bases from V and 1 from J, leaving 11 bases between them. Germline values: CDR1 KGHSH, CDR2 LQKENI. The CDR3 nucleotides read TGTGCCAGCTCAACTGAAGGGGGGAACACTGAAGCTTTCTTT. Amino acid sequence: CASSTEGGNTEAFF.

The chain is built from TRBV7-2 and TRBJ2-7; 12 nucleotides align to TRBD1. J lost 8 bases, V lost 1 base, and 9 bases had no gene match. Germline assignment: CDR1 SGHTA and CDR2 FQGNSA. The CDR3 is 16 amino acids. The CDR3 DNA follows: TGTGCCAGCAGCTTAGTGGTGGGACAGGGGGCCTTACAGCAGTACTTC. This sequence encodes CASSLVVGQGALQQYF.